These 9 T cell receptor beta chains came from one sample sequenced in a study of cytotoxic CD8 clonotypes in ibrutinib-treated CLL. Some clones are missing from TCRdb's copy, which holds only in-frame ones; the method was immunoSEQ multiplex PCR. The sample carries roughly 300,000 clones, 60% to 80% recorded once. The material sequenced was PBMCs, taken at disease progression, from a patient treated with ibrutinib. Every receptor here comes from a human donor with chronic lymphocytic leukemia.

This clone appeared a single time. The rearrangement uses TRBV28 and TRBJ1-1; TRBD1 matches at 10 bases. This CDR3 has 12 amino acids. V trimming: 2 bases; J trimming: 11 bases; junction bases outside the gene matches: 2. Germline V gene lookup returns CDR1 MDHEN and CDR2 SYDVKM. The DNA of the CDR3 is TGTGCCAGCAGTTTAGGGGACAGGGGTGCTTTCTTT. This encodes CASSLGDRGAFF.

The CDR3 loop reads CASSSAGLASYEQYF. The DNA of the CDR3 is TGTGCCAGCAGCTCCGCGGGACTAGCGAGCTACGAGCAGTACTTC. This chain joins TRBV11-2 and TRBJ2-7; 10 positions match TRBD2. The CDR3 is 15 residues long. The ends lost 4 bases at V and 3 bases at J; junction bases unmatched: 6. Germline V lookup: CDR1 SGHAT, CDR2 FQNNGV.

This clone was counted a single time. V gene TRBV7-9 combines with J gene TRBJ1-1; 7 bases agree with TRBD1. With 5 bases clipped from V and 3 bases from J, the junction kept 12 bases outside the gene matches. Germline CDR1 is SEHNR and CDR2 is FQNEAQ (reference sequence). The CDR3 length is 16 residues. The CDR3 bases are TGTGCCAGCAGCCCAGGGTACGGGACAGAGCACACTGAAGCTTTCTTT. Amino acid sequence: CASSPGYGTEHTEAFF.

The J gene is TRBJ1-1, the V gene TRBV7-9; the match to TRBD1 covers 8 bases. The J segment lost 8 bases and the V segment lost 1 base, leaving 3 bases of the junction unmatched. The CDR3 totals 13 residues. Germline lookup yields CDR1 SEHNR and CDR2 FQNEAQ (reference sequence). In DNA form, the CDR3 reads TGTGCCAGCAGCTTAGAGCGACAGGGGGAAGCTTTCTTT. Protein sequence: CASSLERQGEAFF. Full variable domain (rest looked up from reference TRBV7-9 and TRBJ1-1): DTGVSQNPRHKITKRGQNVTFRCDPISEHNRLYWYRQTLGQGPEFLTYFQNEAQLEKSRLLSDRFSAERPKGSFSTLEIQRTEQGDSAMYLCASSLERQGEAFFGQGTRLTVV.

This clone has at least ten counts. This sequence joins TRBV7-6 and TRBJ2-3; D unresolved. Trimming left V 5 bases short and J 1 base short, with 7 bases between. CDR3 length: 13 amino acids. The germline gives CDR1 SGHVS, CDR2 FNYEAQ. CDR3 coding DNA: TGTGCCAGCAGCCTGTTAGGCACAGATACGCAGTATTTT. Translation gives CASSLLGTDTQYF.

This clone was counted a few times. V and J are TRBV14 and TRBJ2-1; 12 bases line up with TRBD2. J gave up 4 bases and V 3 bases, and 7 bases lay outside the gene matches. The CDR3 contains 17 residues. Germline CDR1 is SGHDN and CDR2 is FVKESK. CDR3 sequence (DNA): TGTGCCAGCAGCCAGGCCGGACTAGCGGGATTTTACAATGAGCAGTTCTTC. It encodes CASSQAGLAGFYNEQFF. The whole variable domain, remainder taken from reference TRBV14 and TRBJ2-1, is EAGVTQFPSHSVIEKGQTVTLRCDPISGHDNLYWYRRVMGKEIKFLLHFVKESKQDESGMPNNRFLAERTGGTYSTLKVQPAELEDSGVYFCASSQAGLAGFYNEQFFGPGTRLTVL.

This clone appeared a single time. The chain uses TRBV30 and TRBJ2-1, with D unresolved. Germline V gene lookup returns CDR1 GTSNPN and CDR2 SVGIG (reference sequence). There are 11 residues in the CDR3. With 4 bases removed from V and 12 bases from J, the gap between germline ends came to 13 bases. CDR3 residues: CAWKRTVGQFF. The CDR3 DNA sequence: TGTGCCTGGAAGAGGACCGTCGGGCAGTTCTTC.

CDR3 nucleotides: TGTGCCTGCGCATGGGCGGGGGGTAGCACAGATACGCAGTATTTT. The encoded protein is CACAWAGGSTDTQYF. The chain joins TRBV11-2 to TRBJ2-3, with 8 positions matching TRBD2. CDR1 is SGHAT, CDR2 FQNNGV, per germline. CDR3 size: 15 residues. Trimming cost V 11 bases and J 0 bases; bases outside gene matches: 10.

This clone was detected once. The rearrangement joins TRBV6-5 to TRBJ1-2; D is unclear. Trimming pared 2 bases from V and 0 bases from J, leaving 4 bases between. The CDR3 consists of 13 residues. Germline V gene lookup returns CDR1 MNHEY and CDR2 SVGAGI. CDR3 sequence: CASSYRSNYGYTF. The CDR3 nucleotides are TGTGCCAGCAGTTACCGGTCTAACTATGGCTACACCTTC.